This paragraph reports one TCR beta chain. These data originate in a study of blood T cell repertoires in COVID-19. In the study overall: Sites across the United States, Italy and Spain contributed samples from acute and convalescent COVID-19. T cells, B-cell-depleted T cells, or PBMCs supplied cDNA or gDNA.

V was pared by 3 bases and J by 3 bases, with 8 bases between. The CDR3 sequence is 13 residues long. Study processing details: Estimated nucleated cell counts came from reference gene primer amplification. Assay used: immunoSEQ multiplex PCR; TCRdb lists only in-frame clones, some missing. The D gene and trimming were derived from the DNA, and the V and J assignments and clone size from that table. The sample lists 72,000 or so clones, roughly 86% occurring once. The rearrangement joins TRBV12-3 or TRBV12-4 to TRBJ1-1; D gene unclear. This clonotype was sampled from a woman aged 55-70 years with acute or convalescent COVID-19. The specimen was peripheral blood. For the CDR3, the DNA is TGTGCCAGCAGTTTTGGGGAGGACACTGAAGCTTTCTTT. This codes for CASSFGEDTEAFF.